The 8 T cell receptor beta chains below all came from one sample that was sequenced in a study of T cell repertoires in cytomegalovirus infection. These receptors are not linked to any known antigen. TCRdb analysed the reads with MiXCR anew, one entry per CDR3 protein. The sample lists hundreds of thousands of distinct CDR3 sequences, 25% to 35% occurring once. Here the sequenced sample was cultured PBMCs, taken from culture after CMV antigen stimulation. The source of these receptors is a human donor in good health (CMV status not recorded). Some clones in this sample may be carry-over from other donors' samples.

This chain joins TRBV7-8 and TRBJ1-5; unclear D gene. Germline V gene sequence: CDR1 SGHVS, CDR2 FQNEAQ. The CDR3 totals 15 residues. V lost 0 bases and J 0 bases, leaving 6 bases between the germline ends. In DNA form, the CDR3 reads TGTGCCAGCAGCTTAGCCACCCTTAGCAATCAGCCCCAGCATTTT. Translated, it gives CASSLATLSNQPQHF.

This chain links TRBV7-3 with TRBJ2-1, with 8 bases lining up with TRBD2. Trimming removed 1 base from V and 5 bases from J; junction bases left unmatched: 7. This CDR3 contains 16 residues. Germline V gene lookup returns CDR1 SGHTA and CDR2 FQGTGA. CDR3 nucleotide sequence: TGTGCCAGCAGCTTAAGGGCGGGAGGAACGCACAATGAGCAGTTCTTC. It yields the protein CASSLRAGGTHNEQFF.

The J gene is TRBJ2-2, the V gene TRBV5-1, with 9 bases identical to TRBD2. Germline CDR1 SGHRS, CDR2 YFSETQ. V was pared by 7 bases and J by 3 bases, with 13 bases of the junction left unmatched. This CDR3 region has 17 residues. The CDR3 loop reads CASFPSRSGRDTGELFF. The CDR3 DNA is TGCGCCAGCTTCCCCTCACGTAGCGGGAGAGACACCGGGGAGCTGTTTTTT.

This clonotype was seen repeatedly, ten times or more. V usage is TRBV7-2 and J usage is TRBJ1-2; maybe TRBD1 (5 bases). V lost 5 bases and J 2 bases, leaving 6 bases between the germline ends. Germline V gene lookup returns CDR1 SGHTA and CDR2 FQGNSA. CDR3 size: 12 residues. The CDR3 spells CASSRDNYGYTF. CDR3 in DNA: TGTGCCAGCAGCCGGGACAACTATGGCTACACCTTC.

A note on this clonotype: One end of the junction does not line up with germline, which may come from a read error. The chain combines TRBV28 with TRBJ2-1, with D uncertain. Germline V CDR1 and CDR2: MDHEN, SYDVKM. This CDR3 comprises 15 residues. The CDR3 sequence is CTSSFRLTRNNEQFF. The CDR3 DNA sequence: TGTACCAGCAGTTTCCGGCTGACTCGTAACAATGAGCAGTTCTTC.

The chain is built from TRBV10-3 and TRBJ2-1; TRBD1 aligns across 10 bases. The V and J ends lost 7 bases and 9 bases, in that order; junction bases with no gene match: 6. The germline CDR1 and CDR2 sequences are ENHRY and SYGVKD. The CDR3 runs to 13 residues. CDR3 DNA sequence: TGTGCCATCACAGGACAGGGGGAGAGTGAGCAGTTCTTC. It is translated as CAITGQGESEQFF.

The table lists this clonotype with a few counts. This sequence joins TRBV4-1 and TRBJ1-4; no definite D call. The CDR3 sequence is 14 residues long. CDR1 is MGHRA, CDR2 YSYEKL, per germline. V lost 5 bases, J lost 7 bases, and 14 bases lay in between. The CDR3, as DNA: TGCGCCAGCAGCTTGGACCCTGGAGGTGAAAAACTGTTTTTT. This translates into CASSLDPGGEKLFF.

This clonotype was detected many times. The chain carries TRBV7-2 and TRBJ2-7; D gene ambiguous. From germline, CDR1 is SGHTA and CDR2 FQGNSA. The CDR3 totals 13 residues. V was pared by 1 base and J by 3 bases, with 7 bases between. CDR3 sequence reads: CASSLVVLYEQYF. CDR3 coding DNA: TGTGCCAGCAGCTTAGTGGTGCTCTACGAGCAGTACTTC.